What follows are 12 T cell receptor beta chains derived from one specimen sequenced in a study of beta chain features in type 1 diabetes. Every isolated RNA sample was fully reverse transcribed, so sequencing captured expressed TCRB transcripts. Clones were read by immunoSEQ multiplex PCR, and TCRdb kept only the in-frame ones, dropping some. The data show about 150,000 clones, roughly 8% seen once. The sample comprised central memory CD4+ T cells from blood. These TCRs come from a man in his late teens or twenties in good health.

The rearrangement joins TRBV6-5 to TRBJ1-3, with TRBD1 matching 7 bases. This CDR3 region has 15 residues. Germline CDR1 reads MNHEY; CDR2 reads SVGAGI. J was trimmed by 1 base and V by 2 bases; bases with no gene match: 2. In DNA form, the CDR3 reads TGTGCCAGCAGTTACGGGGGACAGTCTGGAAACACCATATATTTT. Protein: CASSYGGQSGNTIYF.

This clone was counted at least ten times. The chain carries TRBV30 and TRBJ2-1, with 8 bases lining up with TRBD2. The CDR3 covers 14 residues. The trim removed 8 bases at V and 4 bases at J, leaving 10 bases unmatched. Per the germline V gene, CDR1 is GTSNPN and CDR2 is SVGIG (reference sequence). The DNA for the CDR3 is TGTGCCACCCAGCGGGAGTCAGGGTACAATGAGCAGTTCTTC. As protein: CATQRESGYNEQFF.

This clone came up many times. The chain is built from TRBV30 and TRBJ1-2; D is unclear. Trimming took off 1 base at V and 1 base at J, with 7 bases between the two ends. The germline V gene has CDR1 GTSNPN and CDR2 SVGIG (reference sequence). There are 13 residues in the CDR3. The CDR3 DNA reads TGTGCCTGGAGTGCGAACAATAACTATGGCTACACCTTC. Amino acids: CAWSANNNYGYTF.

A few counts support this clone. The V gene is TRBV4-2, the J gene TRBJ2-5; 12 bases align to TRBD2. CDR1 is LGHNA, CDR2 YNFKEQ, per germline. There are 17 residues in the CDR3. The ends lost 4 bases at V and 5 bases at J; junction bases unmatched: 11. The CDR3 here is CASSRVASGRAGETQYF. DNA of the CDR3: TGTGCCAGCAGCCGCGTGGCTAGCGGGAGGGCCGGGGAGACCCAGTACTTC.

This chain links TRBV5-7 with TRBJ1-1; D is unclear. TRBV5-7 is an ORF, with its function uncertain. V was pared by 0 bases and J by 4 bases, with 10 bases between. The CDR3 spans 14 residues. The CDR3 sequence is CASSLGRGVTEAFF. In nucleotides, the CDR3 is TGTGCCAGCAGCTTGGGGCGGGGAGTCACTGAAGCTTTCTTT.

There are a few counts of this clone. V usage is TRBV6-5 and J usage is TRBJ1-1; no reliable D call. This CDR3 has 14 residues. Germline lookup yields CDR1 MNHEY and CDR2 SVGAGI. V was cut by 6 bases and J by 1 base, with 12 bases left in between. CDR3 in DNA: TGTGCCAGCAGCCCGATACAGAGGAACACTGAAGCTTTCTTT. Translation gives CASSPIQRNTEAFF.

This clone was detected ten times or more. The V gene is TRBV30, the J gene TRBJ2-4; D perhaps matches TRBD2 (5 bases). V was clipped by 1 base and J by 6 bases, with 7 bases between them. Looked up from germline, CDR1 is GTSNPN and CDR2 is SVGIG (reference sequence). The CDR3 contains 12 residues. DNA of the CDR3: TGTGCCTGGAGTGGGGCGGGAAACATTCAGTACTTC. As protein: CAWSGAGNIQYF.

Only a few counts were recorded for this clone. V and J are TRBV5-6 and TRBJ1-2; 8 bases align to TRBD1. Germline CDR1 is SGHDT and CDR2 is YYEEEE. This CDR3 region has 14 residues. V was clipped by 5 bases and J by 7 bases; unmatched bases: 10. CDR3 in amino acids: CASSFRTGISGYTF. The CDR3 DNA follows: TGTGCCAGCAGTTTCAGGACAGGGATAAGTGGCTACACCTTC.

CDR3 coding DNA: TGTGCCAGCGGACAGGGTCATGACACTGAAGCTTTCTTT. Amino acid sequence: CASGQGHDTEAFF. This chain uses TRBV2 with TRBJ1-1, with 8 bases matching TRBD1. The germline V gene has CDR1 SNHLY and CDR2 FYNNEI. Trimming took 8 bases from V and 3 from J; bases not matched to a gene: 5. CDR3 size: 13 residues.

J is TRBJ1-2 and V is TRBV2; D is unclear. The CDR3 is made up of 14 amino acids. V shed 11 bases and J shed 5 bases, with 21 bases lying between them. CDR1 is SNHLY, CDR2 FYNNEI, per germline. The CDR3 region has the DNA TGTGCCGGAAACGGGGATTCCAGTATTTATGGCTACACCTTC. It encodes CAGNGDSSIYGYTF.

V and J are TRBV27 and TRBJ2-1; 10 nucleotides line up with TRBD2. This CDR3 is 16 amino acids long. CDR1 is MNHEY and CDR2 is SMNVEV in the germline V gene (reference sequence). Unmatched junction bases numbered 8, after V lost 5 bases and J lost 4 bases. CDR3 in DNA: TGTGCCAGCAGTCCCTCCCCAGCGGGAGGGTACAATGAGCAGTTCTTC. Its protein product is CASSPSPAGGYNEQFF.

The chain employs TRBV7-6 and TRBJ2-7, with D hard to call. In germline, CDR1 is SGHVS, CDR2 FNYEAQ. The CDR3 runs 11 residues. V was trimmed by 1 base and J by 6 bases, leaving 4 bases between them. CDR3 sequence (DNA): TGTGCCAGCAGCTTAGGGGCCGAGCAGTACTTC. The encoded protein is CASSLGAEQYF.